This TCR beta chain was found in a study of CD8 T cells in Susac syndrome. A remark on this clonotype: The antigen is undetermined.

Reverse transcription used about 0.5 to 1 ug RNA and random hexamers. Each CDR3 protein gets one entry after TCRdb re-called the immunoSEQ multiplex PCR reads with MiXCR. The sample lists about 240,000 distinct CDR3 sequences; about 96% were seen once. Study-wide points: CD4+ T cell repertoires in Susac syndrome exhibited no evidence of clonal expansion.

This CDR3 contains 18 residues. Losses at the gene ends were 10 bases for V and 0 bases for J; bases not matched to a gene: 15. Germline values: CDR1 ENHRY, CDR2 SYGVKD. The clonotype comes from a human donor with Susac syndrome. Sequenced material: CD4+ T cells from PBMCs. This chain uses TRBV10-3 with TRBJ2-6; 7 bases are a match to TRBD2. The CDR3 protein is CATSQLAGEGSGANVLTF. CDR3 coding DNA: TGTGCCACGTCCCAATTAGCGGGTGAGGGCTCTGGGGCCAACGTCCTGACTTTC.